This TCR beta chain was sequenced for a study of T cells after yellow fever vaccination (dated 2019 in TCRdb). General notes on the study: Libraries from fractions with low cell numbers were prepared with the SMART-Seq v4 Ultra Low Input RNA kit. Bulk PBMC replicates and cell subsets were isolated from blood drawn at multiple timepoints before and after both primary and secondary immunization. Two healthy male donors, one aged 18 to 30 and one aged 30 to 40 years, made up the cohort. To follow T-cell clones before and after both primary and booster YFV17D yellow fever vaccination, bulk TCR alpha and beta repertoires underwent longitudinal sequencing. Beyond this particular receptor, the publication reports: After the booster, most clones that had expanded after primary vaccination were detected again (approximately 96% of CD4 and about 88% of CD8), suggesting broad maintenance of memory. Compared with the primary T-cell response, the secondary T-cell response was weaker but faster, peaking on day 5 rather than day 15. Computational filtering was required because FACS-sorted repertoires could contain abundant contaminating clonotypes from the bulk population. Because only a couple of donors were included in the study, the extent to which the findings can be generalized is limited. A small fraction of clonotypes appeared in both the CD4 and CD8 compartments, likely as a result of convergent recombination.

Read against the paper, the sample's treatment or condition label means: live attenuated yellow fever vaccine strain. At each blood-draw timepoint, two biological replicates of bulk PBMCs were obtained. A standard Ficoll-Paque protocol was used to isolate PBMCs from peripheral blood. RNA was extracted with TriZol from bulk PBMCs, CD4 and CD8 fractions, and dextramer-positive and dextramer-negative fractions. The sample holds many counts of this clonotype. This receptor's antigen is unknown. No clone much larger than this one lies a single base away; base qualities are absent. V and J are trimmed by 4 bases and 2 bases, and the gene matches miss 2 bases of the junction. The germline V gene encodes CDR1 LNHDA and CDR2 SQIVND (reference sequence). The CDR3 goes from the cysteine to the phenylalanine over 15 residues. The CDR3 DNA has 45 bases and is translated from base 1. The data were produced on an Illumina NovaSeq 6000. TCR cDNA was synthesized by 5'RACE template switching, through which a universal primer site and unique molecular identifiers were introduced. Priming of cDNA synthesis was performed from both the TCR alpha and TCR beta constant segments. Libraries were amplified in two PCR steps, with sample barcodes and sequencing adapters added in the second step. Sequencing of the libraries was done on either Illumina HiSeq 2500 (2x100 bp) or NovaSeq (2x150 bp). Regarding the original processing steps: Reads were demultiplexed and collapsed into UMI consensus sequences with MIGEC, and V(D)J alignment was performed with MiXCR. Clonotypes responding to the vaccine were identified with edgeR on replicate PBMC samples, with the criteria of FDR below 0.01 and a log2 fold change above 5 up to day 15. CD4 or CD8 identity was assigned to each bulk clonotype according to whether the clonotype was present at higher abundance in the sequenced CD4 repertoire or the sequenced CD8 repertoire. TCRdb reanalyzed the raw reads on its own, using fastp at Q25 for trimming and MiXCR for clone calling, and kept in-frame beta chains. Identical CDR3 proteins give one entry, which carries the most common genes and DNA. The V and J calls shown here were made by TCRdb, not taken from the authors' results. In this sample the table shows about 350,000 distinct CDR3 sequences, approximately 4% of which occur a single time. Around 25% of the sample is held by the ten biggest clonotypes.

This TCR came from a man between 18 and 35 years old who received the YFV17D yellow fever vaccine. Sequences were derived from PBMCs, sampled 5 days after the yellow fever booster vaccination. The chain joins TRBV19 to TRBJ2-6, and 7 junction bases match TRBD2. The CDR3 corresponds to CASSTAGTGANVLTF. The bases read TGTGCCAGTAGTACAGCGGGAACTGGGGCCAACGTCCTGACTTTC.